A selection of T cell receptor beta chains follows, all from one sample in a study of Ad26.COV2.S vaccination and SARS-CoV-2 variants. Method: immunoSEQ multiplex PCR; TCRdb's copy keeps in-frame clones and lacks some. The sample carries a few hundred thousand clones, roughly 90% recorded once. The specimen comprised peripheral blood, sampled in a trial of Ad26.COV2.S vaccine versus placebo. These receptors were collected from a person aged 18 to 65 who received the Ad26.COV2.S COVID-19 vaccine or a placebo. CDR3s include the opening cysteine and the closing phenylalanine or tryptophan. Fields, in order: CDR3 length, clone size, V gene, D gene, J gene, CDR3 protein, CDR3 DNA. D genes are given only for firm matches. A clone size is listed for some rows: how often the clone was seen (once, few, many), or a class if it is expanded.

16	.	TRBV7-2	TRBD2	TRBJ2-5	CASSYRTSGTQETQYF	TGTGCCAGCAGCTACCGGACTAGCGGGACTCAAGAGACCCAGTACTTC
15	.	TRBV4-3	.	TRBJ2-7	CASSPSGTAGYEQYF	TGCGCCAGCAGCCCTTCCGGGACCGCAGGGTACGAGCAGTACTTC
18	.	TRBV4-3	.	TRBJ2-3	CASSQDLSTRYSTDTQYF	TGCGCCAGCAGCCAAGATTTGTCGACTAGATATAGCACAGATACGCAGTATTTT
16	.	TRBV19	TRBD1	TRBJ1-4	CASSPLPGQGVEKLFF	TGTGCCAGCTCACCCCTACCGGGACAGGGGGTAGAAAAACTGTTTTTT
19	.	TRBV28	TRBD2	TRBJ2-2	CASSFFVGTSGSHTGELFF	TGTGCCAGCAGTTTCTTCGTAGGGACTAGCGGGAGCCACACCGGGGAGCTGTTTTTT
16	.	TRBV10-3	TRBD2	TRBJ2-3	CAISNIGSGGLSTQYF	TGTGCCATCTCAAATATCGGGAGCGGGGGCCTTTCTACGCAGTATTTT
12	.	TRBV28	.	TRBJ2-3	CASSSGTDTQYF	TGTGCCAGCAGTTCGGGCACAGATACGCAGTATTTT
15	once	TRBV11-2	.	TRBJ2-4	CASSLWPGETNIQYF	TGTGCCAGCAGCTTATGGCCGGGGGAAACAAACATTCAGTACTTC
15	once	TRBV5-4	TRBD2	TRBJ2-1	CASSLGGRDNNEQFF	TGTGCCAGCAGCTTGGGCGGGAGAGACAACAATGAGCAGTTCTTC
15	once	TRBV5-1	.	TRBJ2-5	CASSLWVGAQETQYF	TGCGCCAGCAGCTTATGGGTAGGAGCTCAAGAGACCCAGTACTTC
12	.	TRBV19	.	TRBJ2-1	CASSKKYNEQFF	TGTGCCAGTAGTAAGAAATACAATGAGCAGTTCTTC
19	.	TRBV7-6	TRBD1	TRBJ2-2	CASSLGTGGRRLDTGELFF	TGTGCCAGCAGCCTCGGGACAGGGGGTAGGCGACTCGACACCGGGGAGCTGTTTTTT
17	.	TRBV9	TRBD1	TRBJ2-5	CASSAGQSGGNQETQYF	TGTGCCAGCAGCGCGGGACAGAGCGGAGGTAACCAAGAGACCCAGTACTTC
14	few	TRBV6-5	.	TRBJ1-2	CASSPLGGFYGYTF	TGTGCCAGCAGTCCACTCGGCGGATTCTATGGCTACACCTTC
18	.	TRBV4-3	.	TRBJ1-4	CASSQDGEEGAANEKLFF	TGCGCCAGCAGCCAAGATGGGGAAGAAGGGGCCGCTAATGAAAAACTGTTTTTT
15	.	TRBV19	.	TRBJ1-1	CASSIKLAGKTEAFF	TGTGCCAGTAGTATTAAGCTGGCGGGGAAAACTGAAGCTTTCTTT
14	.	TRBV6-6	.	TRBJ1-5	CASSYSSSEQPQHF	TGTGCCAGCAGTTACTCCAGTTCCGAACAGCCCCAGCATTTT
11	.	TRBV20-1	.	TRBJ2-5	CSARSQETQYF	TGCAGTGCTAGATCGCAGGAGACCCAGTACTTC
13	.	TRBV7-3	.	TRBJ2-1	CASSASSYNEQFF	TGTGCCAGCAGCGCCAGCTCCTACAATGAGCAGTTCTTC
17	.	TRBV6-2/TRBV6-3	TRBD2	TRBJ2-3	CASSFDSGGLSTDTQYF	TGTGCCAGCAGCTTTGATAGCGGGGGCCTTAGCACAGATACGCAGTATTTT
13	once	TRBV10-1	.	TRBJ1-1	CASKMGGNTEAFF	TGCGCCAGCAAAATGGGAGGGAATACTGAAGCTTTCTTT
15	once	TRBV19	.	TRBJ2-1	CASSIGLLDYNEQFF	TGTGCCAGTAGTATCGGTTTGCTCGATTACAATGAGCAGTTCTTC
15	.	TRBV4-1	.	TRBJ2-6	CASSQERSGANVLTF	TGCGCCAGCAGCCAAGAAAGGTCTGGGGCCAACGTCCTGACTTTC
12	few	TRBV7-9	.	TRBJ1-1	CASSTPNTEAFF	TGTGCCAGCAGTACACCGAACACTGAAGCTTTCTTT
15	.	TRBV9	.	TRBJ1-1	CASSVAGQFGTEAFF	TGTGCCAGCAGCGTAGCTGGGCAATTCGGCACTGAAGCTTTCTTT
13	.	TRBV13	.	TRBJ2-3	CASGRVSTDTQYF	TGTGCCAGCGGGCGGGTAAGCACAGATACGCAGTATTTT
21	.	TRBV5-1	.	TRBJ2-1	CASSLAYRDSMYGVGYNEQFF	TGCGCCAGCAGCTTGGCCTACCGGGACTCTATGTACGGGGTGGGGTACAATGAGCAGTTCTTC
15	.	TRBV5-4	.	TRBJ1-1	CASSPREGTFAEAFF	TGTGCCAGCAGCCCCAGGGAGGGGACATTTGCTGAAGCTTTCTTT
16	.	TRBV4-3	.	TRBJ2-5	CASSQEGSGLGETQYF	TGCGCCAGCAGCCAAGAGGGGTCGGGGCTTGGAGAGACCCAGTACTTC
12	.	TRBV12-5	.	TRBJ2-7	CASGFSNYEQYF	TGTGCTAGTGGTTTCTCGAACTACGAGCAGTACTTC
16	.	TRBV24-1	TRBD1	TRBJ2-5	CATSEPDRGGRETQYF	TGTGCCACCAGTGAACCGGACAGGGGAGGTCGAGAGACCCAGTACTTC
15	.	TRBV5-1	TRBD2	TRBJ2-6	CASAAGGTGANVLTF	TGCGCCAGCGCAGCGGGAGGTACAGGGGCCAACGTCCTGACTTTC
13	.	TRBV5-1	.	TRBJ1-2	CASSWGANYGYTF	TGCGCCAGCAGCTGGGGGGCTAACTATGGCTACACCTTC
15	.	TRBV29-1	.	TRBJ1-2	CSVTSLLTENYGYTF	TGCAGCGTCACTTCGCTCCTGACGGAGAACTATGGCTACACCTTC
12	.	TRBV5-6	.	TRBJ1-2	CASNREGYGYTF	TGTGCCAGCAACAGGGAAGGCTATGGCTACACCTTC
15	.	TRBV11-2	.	TRBJ1-1	CASSSTGTINTEAFF	TGTGCCAGCAGCTCCACGGGGACAATCAACACTGAAGCTTTCTTT
14	.	TRBV7-8	.	TRBJ1-1	CASLRGTPNTEAFF	TGTGCCAGCTTACGGGGTACCCCTAACACTGAAGCTTTCTTT
18	.	TRBV15	.	TRBJ1-3	CATSRAWGPAPDGNTIYF	TGTGCCACCAGCAGGGCCTGGGGCCCGGCGCCGGACGGAAACACCATATATTTT
13	.	TRBV7-2	.	TRBJ1-5	CASSAVKNQPQHF	TGTGCCAGCAGCGCGGTCAAAAATCAGCCCCAGCATTTT
15	.	TRBV6-2/TRBV6-3	.	TRBJ2-3	CASSNWLASTDTQYF	TGTGCCAGCAGTAATTGGCTAGCGAGCACAGATACGCAGTATTTT
16	medium-sized	TRBV4-1	.	TRBJ1-1	CASSSESDRMNTEAFF	TGCGCCAGCAGCTCCGAATCGGACAGAATGAACACTGAAGCTTTCTTT
11	.	TRBV20-1	TRBD2	TRBJ2-1	CSARRENEQFF	TGCAGTGCCAGGCGGGAGAATGAGCAGTTCTTC
14	.	TRBV18	.	TRBJ2-7	CASSISSTLYEQYF	TGTGCCAGCTCCATCTCTAGCACTCTCTACGAGCAGTACTTC
16	few	TRBV30	TRBD1	TRBJ1-6	CAWSVLRGGGGSPLHF	TGTGCCTGGAGTGTACTTCGGGGAGGGGGCGGTTCACCCCTCCACTTT
14	.	TRBV6-5	.	TRBJ1-1	CASSYDRVSGEAFF	TGTGCCAGCAGTTACGACCGAGTAAGTGGTGAAGCTTTCTTT
12	.	TRBV12-3/TRBV12-4	TRBD1	TRBJ1-2	CASRTGEYGYTF	TGTGCCAGCAGGACAGGGGAATATGGCTACACCTTC
15	.	TRBV27	.	TRBJ2-3	CASSPDVGLTDTQYF	TGTGCCAGCAGCCCGGACGTGGGACTCACAGATACGCAGTATTTT
15	.	TRBV5-4	.	TRBJ1-6	CATSGRGSWGSPLHF	TGTGCCACCTCAGGGAGGGGCAGCTGGGGCTCACCCCTCCACTTT
15	.	TRBV10-3	.	TRBJ2-2	CAISESRKVTGELFF	TGTGCCATCAGTGAGTCACGGAAAGTCACCGGGGAGCTGTTTTTT
15	once	TRBV2	.	TRBJ1-4	CASNVLRGGKEKLFF	TGTGCCAGCAATGTCCTCAGGGGTGGAAAGGAAAAACTGTTTTTT
13	once	TRBV27	.	TRBJ2-7	CASSYRVRYEQYF	TGTGCCAGCAGTTATAGGGTTCGTTACGAGCAGTACTTC
14	.	TRBV6-6	.	TRBJ1-6	CASSYSKQESPLHF	TGTGCCAGCAGTTACTCGAAACAGGAGTCACCCCTCCACTTT
16	.	TRBV5-1	.	TRBJ2-4	CASSLDPGSGADIQYF	TGCGCCAGCAGCTTGGACCCAGGCTCAGGGGCCGACATTCAGTACTTC
15	.	TRBV18	TRBD1	TRBJ1-2	CASSPLGQGNYGYTF	TGTGCCAGCTCACCTTTAGGACAGGGGAACTATGGCTACACCTTC
14	.	TRBV5-6	.	TRBJ1-2	CASSNDGLNYGYTF	TGTGCCAGCAGCAACGACGGATTGAACTATGGCTACACCTTC
15	once	TRBV11-3	.	TRBJ2-3	CASSSGQRSTDTQYF	TGTGCCAGCAGCTCGGGCCAGCGGAGCACAGATACGCAGTATTTT